Shown below are 21 T cell receptor beta chains from a single sample sequenced in a study of blood T cells in healthy people across ages. Primed by a sample-barcoded 5' primer and a J-beta primer mix, a second PCR proceeded for roughly 7 to 12 cycles. Via MiXCR, TCRdb re-called the 5' RACE reads, giving one row per CDR3 protein. This repertoire shows fewer than 600,000 distinct CDR3 sequences, about 25% found once; its top ten account for approximately 3.3%. This sample was also put to use in a study of T cells of mothers and their children.

Sequencing was performed on blood. Receptors were obtained from a boy aged 2 to 9 in good health.

The chain is built from TRBV14 and TRBJ2-5; a possible D gene is TRBD2 (6 bases). The CDR3 totals 17 residues. The germline V gene has CDR1 SGHDN and CDR2 FVKESK. The V and J ends lost 0 bases and 2 bases respectively, with 16 bases between them. CDR3 amino acids: CASSQDRHSGLQETQYF. The DNA of the CDR3 is TGTGCCAGCAGCCAAGATCGGCATAGCGGACTACAAGAGACCCAGTACTTC.

V is TRBV7-9 and J is TRBJ2-4; D possibly corresponds to TRBD2 (5 bases). CDR3 length: 19 residues. Trimming took off 5 bases at V and 0 bases at J, with 23 bases between the two ends. The germline gives CDR1 SEHNR, CDR2 FQNEAQ (reference sequence). The CDR3 is CASSVPGSLNTLAKNIQYF. The CDR3 DNA is TGTGCCAGCAGCGTCCCGGGAAGTTTGAACACACTAGCCAAAAACATTCAGTACTTC.

The chain uses TRBV18 and TRBJ2-5, with 10 bases fitting TRBD2. V dropped 1 base and J dropped 2; count of bases not matched to a gene: 4. From germline, CDR1 is KGHSH and CDR2 LQKENI. This CDR3 spans 16 amino acids. CDR3 protein: CASSPLLAGAQETQYF. CDR3 nucleotide sequence: TGTGCCAGCTCACCACTGCTAGCGGGGGCTCAAGAGACCCAGTACTTC.

This chain links TRBV20-1 with TRBJ2-7; a possible D gene is TRBD2 (6 bases). Germline V lookup: CDR1 DFQATT, CDR2 SNEGSKA (reference sequence). The length of the CDR3 is 13 residues. V was clipped by 6 bases and J by 5 bases, with 17 bases between them. The CDR3 loop is CSAKRASVDEQYF. As DNA, the CDR3 is TGCAGTGCCAAGCGGGCTAGCGTAGACGAGCAGTACTTC.

The chain combines TRBV5-1 with TRBJ2-2; 7 bases are a match to TRBD2. Germline V gives CDR1 SGHRS, CDR2 YFSETQ. The CDR3 is 16 residues long. Unmatched junction bases numbered 5, after V lost 2 bases and J lost 1 base. The CDR3 loop reads CASSLVAGVNTGELFF. CDR3 DNA: TGCGCCAGCAGCTTAGTGGCGGGGGTGAACACCGGGGAGCTGTTTTTT.

This chain links TRBV20-1 with TRBJ1-5; 7 positions agree with TRBD1. Germline V gene lookup returns CDR1 DFQATT and CDR2 SNEGSKA (reference sequence). This CDR3 contains 16 residues. V trimming: 8 bases; J trimming: 0 bases; junction bases outside the gene matches: 13. The CDR3 loop reads CSRTGQSSYSNQPQHF. DNA for the CDR3: TGCAGTCGGACGGGACAGTCTTCTTATAGCAATCAGCCCCAGCATTTT.

The genes are TRBV29-1 and TRBJ2-6, with no clear D. This CDR3 contains 15 residues. Looked up from germline, CDR1 is SQVTM and CDR2 is ANQGSEA. Trimming left V 1 base short and J 0 bases short, with 7 bases between. CDR3 residues: CSVEGQISGANVLTF. For the CDR3, the DNA is TGCAGCGTTGAAGGTCAGATCTCTGGGGCCAACGTCCTGACTTTC.

This clonotype was seen only a few times. The chain links TRBV29-1 to TRBJ1-2; D remains ambiguous. The V gene's germline CDR1 is SQVTM and CDR2 ANQGSEA. The CDR3 totals 13 residues. The germline V and J ends were trimmed by 2 bases and 8 bases, with 15 bases remaining between them. The CDR3 DNA reads as TGCAGCGTTGAACGGTTGCGGCCGGAAGGCTACACCTTC. Translating it yields CSVERLRPEGYTF.

This clonotype has only one observation. The chain uses TRBV5-1 and TRBJ1-5; 9 positions agree with TRBD1. The CDR3 loop spans 15 amino acids. Germline CDR1 is SGHRS and CDR2 is YFSETQ. The V and J ends lost 4 bases and 6 bases, in that order; junction bases with no gene match: 8. CDR3 nucleotides: TGCGCCAGCAGCCCGGGACAGGGTGCGGGTCAGCCCCAGCATTTT. This translates into CASSPGQGAGQPQHF.

This clonotype was seen more than once but under ten times. This chain joins TRBV14 and TRBJ1-2; D is unresolved. This CDR3 region has 15 residues. V gave up 0 bases and J gave up 5 bases, with 13 bases separating them. Per germline, CDR1 SGHDN and CDR2 FVKESK. The CDR3 region has the DNA TGTGCCAGCAGCCAAGATTTACGGGGATCTTATGGCTACACCTTC. It yields the protein CASSQDLRGSYGYTF.

This chain uses TRBV6-5 with TRBJ2-7; D remains ambiguous. The end of the DNA aligns better with TRBJ2-1, so the J call may be wrong. Per the germline V gene, CDR1 is MNHEY and CDR2 is SVGAGI. The CDR3 is 16 amino acids. The CDR3 region has the DNA TGTGCCAGCAGTTACGCTAGACCTCAATCGGGCAATGAGCAGTTCTTC. Translated: CASSYARPQSGNEQFF.

This clonotype has a handful of counts. V gene TRBV12-5 combines with J gene TRBJ2-3, with TRBD2 matching 16 bases. J lost 2 bases, V lost 7 bases, and 3 bases had no gene match. Germline-derived CDR1 and CDR2 are LGHNT and FRNRAP. The CDR3 spans 16 residues. The CDR3 nucleotides are TGTGCTAGTGCCGGGACTAGCGGGAGGGCCACAGATACGCAGTATTTT. Amino acid sequence: CASAGTSGRATDTQYF.

The chain links TRBV5-1 to TRBJ2-6; a possible D gene is TRBD2 (5 bases). Germline CDR1 and CDR2: SGHRS and YFSETQ. The CDR3 spans 19 residues. V gave up 5 bases and J gave up 2 bases, with 23 bases separating them. CDR3 sequence (DNA): TGCGCCAGCAGGTTTGGGAACTACGTAACCGGGGCTGGGGCCAACGTCCTGACTTTC. It yields the protein CASRFGNYVTGAGANVLTF.

The rearrangement uses TRBV29-1 and TRBJ2-5; D is uncertain. Germline assignment: CDR1 SQVTM and CDR2 ANQGSEA. The ends were cut back, 3 bases at V and 1 base at J, with 15 bases in the middle. The CDR3 is 15 residues long. The DNA of the CDR3 is TGCAGCGTTGATGACTGGTACCATACCCAAGAGACCCAGTACTTC. It yields the protein CSVDDWYHTQETQYF.

The chain links TRBV7-9 to TRBJ2-3; 7 bases line up with TRBD1. The CDR3 sequence is 16 residues long. The germline CDR1 and CDR2 sequences are SEHNR and FQNEAQ (reference sequence). Trimming at V came to 3 bases and at J to 2 bases, leaving 8 bases not matched to a gene. This CDR3 is CASSFRNRGLTDTQYF. CDR3 nucleotide sequence: TGTGCCAGCAGCTTTCGGAACAGGGGCCTCACAGATACGCAGTATTTT.

This clonotype showed up just a few times. The chain has TRBV27 and TRBJ1-4; 9 bases map to TRBD1. The germline V gene has CDR1 MNHEY and CDR2 SMNVEV (reference sequence). The CDR3 sequence is 14 residues long. V dropped 3 bases and J dropped 8; count of bases not matched to a gene: 4. The CDR3: CASSFGTGLEKLFF. DNA of the CDR3: TGTGCCAGCAGTTTCGGGACAGGGTTAGAAAAACTGTTTTTT.

The chain employs TRBV5-1 and TRBJ2-5; 8 bases fit TRBD1. CDR3 length equals 16 residues. Germline V lookup: CDR1 SGHRS, CDR2 YFSETQ. V was pared by 4 bases and J by 4 bases, with 12 bases of the junction left unmatched. The CDR3 spells CASSRKTGAGGETQYF. The CDR3 region has the DNA TGCGCCAGCAGCCGAAAGACAGGGGCAGGGGGAGAGACCCAGTACTTC.

This clonotype was observed a handful of times. The chain employs TRBV5-1 and TRBJ2-1; D gene ambiguous. V lost 0 bases and J 6 bases, leaving 7 bases between the germline ends. In germline, CDR1 is SGHRS, CDR2 YFSETQ. This CDR3 is built from 13 residues. The CDR3 DNA reads as TGCGCCAGCAGCTTGGGATGGGGCAATGAGCAGTTCTTC. It encodes CASSLGWGNEQFF.

This chain connects TRBV10-2 to TRBJ1-1; D remains unclear. Germline V gives CDR1 WSHSY, CDR2 SAAADI. The CDR3 consists of 15 residues. V was shortened by 2 bases and J by 1 base, with 11 bases between the two germline ends. The DNA of the CDR3 is TGCGCCAGCAGTGAGGGGCTGTTATCGAACACTGAAGCTTTCTTT. Its translation is CASSEGLLSNTEAFF.

The chain employs TRBV20-1 and TRBJ2-5; tentatively, D is TRBD2 (5 bases). The tail of the sequence fits TRBJ2-7 better, so the J call may be wrong. This CDR3 contains 12 residues. Germline V gene sequence: CDR1 DFQATT, CDR2 SNEGSKA (reference sequence). The CDR3: CSASGKFYEQYF. Here the CDR3 DNA reads TGCAGTGCTAGCGGGAAGTTTTACGAGCAGTACTTC.

This clonotype has more than one count but fewer than ten. The chain has TRBV6-5 and TRBJ2-5; the match to TRBD2 covers 9 bases. The last part of the DNA fits TRBJ2-7 better; the J call may be wrong. Germline V lookup: CDR1 MNHEY, CDR2 SVGAGI. The CDR3 runs 17 residues. The CDR3 DNA reads as TGTGCCAGCAGTTACTCGAATGGGCTAGCGGGATCCTACGAGCAGTACTTC. Its translation is CASSYSNGLAGSYEQYF.